The source of this T cell receptor beta chain is a study of blood T cells in healthy people across ages. Broader study findings: Estimated diversity, derived from one million T cells, was regarded as an underestimate.

The V end was cut by 6 bases, the J end by 1 base, with 22 bases between. Germline V gives CDR1 MNHEY, CDR2 SVGEGT. The CDR3 consists of 18 residues. The authors ran a second PCR of roughly 6 to 12 cycles using a sample-barcoded 5' primer and a J-beta primer mix. TCRdb re-called the 5' RACE reads through MiXCR, storing one row per CDR3 protein. This sample yields around 650,000 distinct CDR3 sequences, of which approximately 29% are seen a single time; 15% belongs to the top ten. This clonotype has a count of ten or more. Antigen: not known. The sequenced material came from blood. This receptor was obtained from an elderly woman in good health. The V call is TRBV6-2 or TRBV6-3, the J call TRBJ1-5, with D maybe TRBD1 (6 bases). CDR3 loop: CASSYLGRAGQSNQPQHF. The CDR3 nucleotides are TGTGCCAGCAGCTATTTAGGCCGGGCGGGACAAAGCAATCAGCCCCAGCATTTT.